This T cell receptor (beta chain) stems from a study of CXCR3-negative and CXCR3-positive naive CD8 T cells. General observations from the study: Naive subsets were similarly diverse, while memory CD8+ repertoires were much less diverse. TRB CDR3s were more hydrophobic in CXCR3-positive than in CXCR3-negative naive cells.

As for this clonotype: Its specificity is unknown.

This CDR3 is 11 amino acids long. Germline V gives CDR1 MDHEN, CDR2 SYDVKM. The TRB libraries of cDNA were built by UMI-labeled 5' RACE. Using the 5' RACE reads, TCRdb records one entry per CDR3 protein without DNA. The repertoire table contains several thousand distinct CDR3 sequences. The TCR originated in a human donor in good health. Some clones in this sample may be carry-over from other donors' samples. Sequenced sample: naive CXCR3+ CD8+ T cells from blood. Subset meaning: CD45RO-CCR7+CD27+CD95- naive CD8+ T cells expressing CXCR3 (TNR3+). This chain connects TRBV28 to TRBJ2-7; the D gene TCRdb calls, TRBD1, cannot be checked with no DNA. The CDR3 protein is CASSRAYEQYF.